This T cell receptor (beta chain) is drawn from a study of OX40 agonist ivuxolimab in advanced cancers. Study background: Two cutaneous melanoma patients and one hepatocellular carcinoma patient, three in all, had partial responses.

Germline V gene lookup returns CDR1 MGHRA and CDR2 YSYEKL. The CDR3 runs 14 residues. Trimming shortened V by 0 bases and J by 4 bases, and 9 bases separated the two germline ends. Baseline, cycle 4 day 1, and cycle 7 day 1 were the blood sampling points. Sequenced by immunoSEQ multiplex PCR; TCRdb stores in-frame clones only, minus some. The profile shows 70,000 to 80,000 clones, approximately 86% of them singletons. The sequences come from CD4+ or CD8+ T cells sorted from blood, collected in a trial of the OX40 agonist ivuxolimab. This clonotype was obtained from an adult with an advanced solid tumor such as melanoma, head and neck, liver or kidney cancer. V is TRBV4-1 and J is TRBJ1-2; D is perhaps TRBD1 (5 bases). The CDR3, as DNA: TGCGCCAGCAGCCAAGAAACAGGACCCTATGGCTACACCTTC. Translated, it gives CASSQETGPYGYTF.